This record concerns one T cell receptor beta chain sequence. What it binds is not known. V was cut by 5 bases and J by 2 bases, with 12 bases left in between. Per the germline V gene, CDR1 is KGHSH and CDR2 is LQKENI. The CDR3 is made up of 14 amino acids. Assay: immunoSEQ multiplex PCR; the TCRdb copy retains only in-frame clones and omits some. Altogether hundreds of thousands of clones are present, roughly four fifths being singletons, with the ten largest covering 10% to 15%. The sample comes from a study of shared clonotypes between healthy human individuals. Study conclusions and caveats: The authors expected sequencing depth to affect clonotype sharing among donors.

Only Caucasian adults living in Nashville, Tennessee served as donors. The receptor was isolated from a middle-aged woman in good health. Some clones in this sample may be carry-over from other donors' samples. The chain links TRBV18 to TRBJ2-5; no reliable D call. The sequenced material came from PBMCs. In nucleotides, the CDR3 is TGTGCCAGCTCAACACGGACGGGTCAAGAGACCCAGTACTTC. Translation gives CASSTRTGQETQYF.